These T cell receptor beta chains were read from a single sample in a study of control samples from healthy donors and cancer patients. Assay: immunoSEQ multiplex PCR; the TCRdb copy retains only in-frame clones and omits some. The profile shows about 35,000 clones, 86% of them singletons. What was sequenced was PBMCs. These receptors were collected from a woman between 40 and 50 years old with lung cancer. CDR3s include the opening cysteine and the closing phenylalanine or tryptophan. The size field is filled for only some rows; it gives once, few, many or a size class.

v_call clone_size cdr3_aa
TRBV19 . CASHSLGQGLNSPLHF
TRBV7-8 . CASSPPWGTGGYTF
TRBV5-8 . CASSYLQGTDTQYF
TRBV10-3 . CAISEGLAGVADTQYF
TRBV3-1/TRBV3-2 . CASSQDIGQPQHF
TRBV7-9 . CASSFTTGGLNTGELFF
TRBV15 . CATSRRAGGHTDTQYF
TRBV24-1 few CATSDSARGLQQPQHF
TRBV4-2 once CASSQVAGGSTDTQYF
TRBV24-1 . CATSEGQGLAGSTYTQYF
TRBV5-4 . CASSLRGPLSYGYTF
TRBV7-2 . CASSLGGGQFYNEQFF
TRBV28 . CASSLNGQGYETQYF
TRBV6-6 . CASSYSGGQGDTQYF
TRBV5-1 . CASSSNRVNEKLFF
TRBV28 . CASSPSPDSRTAYF
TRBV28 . CASRTGPRLVSGYTF
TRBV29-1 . CSVGDRVNTEAFF
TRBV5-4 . CASSLEPGGHYEQYF
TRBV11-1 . CASSVSGTEQYF
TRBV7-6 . CASSLAGPGNTGELFF
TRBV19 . CASSLSTDTQYF
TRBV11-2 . CASSLGTGVGYGYTF
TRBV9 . CASSSQVGSSGNTIYF
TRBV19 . CASSMTVYNSPLHF
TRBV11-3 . CASSLRTGKYEQYF
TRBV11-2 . CASSLGPGQGNEQFF
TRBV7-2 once CASSITGGFNTGELFF
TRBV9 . CASSAVAGLNNEQFF
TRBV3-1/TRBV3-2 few CASSQDQGGTPLHF
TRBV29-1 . CSVAQGANQPQHF
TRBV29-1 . CSVGRGPNEKLFF
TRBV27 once CASSLLAGSSYNEQFF
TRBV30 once CAWSVGLTGNEQFF
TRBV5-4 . CASSFPGRVSEQYF
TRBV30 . CAWSVGLGNTIYF
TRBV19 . CASSIGGRGSGNTIYF
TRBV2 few CASRPASSYEQYF
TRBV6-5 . CASSLGIYNEQFF
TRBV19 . CASSISPGLLNTEAFF
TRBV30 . CAWARQGNSPLHF
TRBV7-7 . CASSPGRGVNEQFF
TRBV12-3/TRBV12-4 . CASSFGGSNEQFF
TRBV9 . CASSASGGPNYEQYF
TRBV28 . CASSLYRNRMTTIYF
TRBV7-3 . CASSFLAGGHNEQFF
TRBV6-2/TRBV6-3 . CASSLGDEQFF
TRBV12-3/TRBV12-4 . CASSLGRHPTQYF
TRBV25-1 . CASSAPGQTEAFF
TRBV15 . CATSRDREDRGYTF
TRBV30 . CAWSWVAGGQNGELFF
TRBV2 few CASSEVRRGYEQYF
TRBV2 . CARGGGERWDTQYF
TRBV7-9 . CASSSQGYEQYF
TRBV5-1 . CASSQGGQFGDEQYF